This paragraph reports one T cell receptor beta chain. Its target is not known. Measured with immunoSEQ multiplex PCR; TCRdb has only the in-frame clones, and not every one. The sample includes some 120,000 clones, 75% to 90% of them seen just once. Trimming removed 1 base from V and 6 bases from J, with 14 bases in between. This CDR3 is 15 amino acids long. Germline CDR1 and CDR2: MNHNS and SASEGT. The data are from a study of radiation and T cells in renal cell carcinoma. Study-level points and caveats: In blood, top tumor clones expanded by 2 weeks, shrinking by 4.

The sample's time point: blood 2 weeks post-SBRT. The treatment was: 15 Gy SBRT to primary tumor, nephrectomy 4 weeks later. After SBRT, blood was collected at 2 and 4 weeks, plus baseline. The patient's renal cell carcinoma had clear cell pathology. This receptor was identified in a woman aged 55-70 years with renal cell carcinoma. The V and J genes are TRBV6-1 and TRBJ2-3, with a possible D match to TRBD2 (5 bases). This sample comprised blood, obtained from a patient whose treatment included radiotherapy and nephrectomy. The CDR3 DNA reads TGTGCCAGCAGTGAAGAGGCTAGCCGATCCGATACGCAGTATTTT. Its translation: CASSEEASRSDTQYF.